Here is one T cell receptor beta chain with its context. Its antigen is still unknown. The sample belongs to a study of T cells in localized non-small cell lung cancer. General study results and limits: A higher density of T cells in blood coincided with extended overall survival.

Sequencing was performed with immunoSEQ multiplex PCR; in TCRdb, only in-frame clones are kept and a portion is missing. The repertoire consists of more than 100,000 clones, with about 89% occurring once and the leading ten covering around 1.7%. From germline, CDR1 is MNHNS and CDR2 SASEGT. There are 15 residues in the CDR3. The V end was cut by 8 bases, the J end by 2 bases, with 19 bases between. Source: peripheral blood, taken before any cancer treatment. The V and J genes are TRBV6-1 and TRBJ2-7; a possible D gene is TRBD2 (5 bases). The TCR sequence derives from a female donor of 60 years or more with stage I lung adenocarcinoma. The DNA of the CDR3 is TGTGCCAGCGATGGAGGTAAGGCAGAAGCCTACGAGCAGTACTTC. This encodes CASDGGKAEAYEQYF.